This T cell receptor beta chain was obtained from a study of shared clonotypes between healthy human individuals (TCRdb year 2020). In the study overall: A few men and a couple of women, aged 18 to 49 years, made up the cohort. Per donor, three plates each were used for CD4 naive and CD4 memory, two for CD8 naive, and one for CD8 memory. To estimate repertoire size and how much clonotype sharing occurs between individuals, the study deeply sequenced the blood TCR repertoires of 5 or 6 healthy adults. To increase sequencing depth and limit assay-specific biases, different laboratories used diverse techniques to prepare libraries and sequence TCR repertoires. Between about 0.85 and 9.5 billion PBMCs per donor were obtained by leukapheresis.

TCR CDR3 regions were amplified from genomic DNA by multiplex PCR using the deep immunoSEQ assay. Extracted genomic DNA from each cell subset was spread evenly across all wells of several immunoSEQ 96-well plates, with each plate serving as a replicate. For sorted subsets, about 210 ng of genomic DNA, equivalent to around 31,000 T cell genomes, went into each replicate PCR. Purified libraries were measured with a Qubit 3.0 fluorometer, size-checked on a Bioanalyzer 2100, and measured again with the KAPA Library Quantification kit. Every immunoSEQ 96-well plate was sequenced on a dedicated single-read 150-cycle Illumina NextSeq 550 flow cell. Regarding the original processing steps: Because the immunoSEQ output held only junctional sequences and lacked quality scores, the filtering could not match the filtering applied to full-length reads. Sequences were annotated with PyIR, a Python wrapper for IgBLAST v1.9, using IMGT germline references to assign V/J genes and CDR3. Reads were removed for weak V/J assignments (E-value above 1e-6), missing CDR3, stop codons, out-of-frame junctions, or ambiguous translated residues. V3J clonotypes were defined as sequences sharing the same inferred V gene, J gene, and CDR3 amino acid sequence. To compute the percentage overlap between repertoires, the number of shared unique clonotypes was divided by the size of the smaller repertoire. Repertoire richness was assessed with RTK rarefaction, the Chao1 estimator, and Recon v2.1 estimates of unobserved clonotypes. Generation probabilities for all TCRbeta clonotypes obtained by the gDNA method from four donors were computed using OLGA. The source is immuneACCESS, and TCRdb retained only in-frame sequences with V and J called. Part of the clones is not carried over; for the studies checked, unresolved V genes explain less than half of this, and the remainder is unexplained. V, J and clone size are those of that table, while D and trimming were read from the DNA. The sample has roughly 700,000 clones on record, roughly 70% of them singletons. Roughly 1.7% of the sample goes to the ten largest clones.

Healthy HIV-negative adults with no recently reported acute infections or vaccinations were included as donors. Every donor was a Caucasian adult residing in Nashville, Tennessee, USA. Magnetic negative selection was used to enrich CD4+ T cells, after which naive cells were positively selected on CD45RA and the negative fraction became the memory subset. Blood was obtained by leukapheresis, after which PBMCs were separated by Ficoll-Histopaque density gradient centrifugation and cryopreserved in liquid nitrogen vapor phase. Analytical flow cytometry was used to check the purity and quantity of each magnetically sorted T cell population. Each sorted fraction had its genomic DNA isolated and then quantified by UV absorbance on a Nanodrop 2000c. The germline V gene yields MNHNS for CDR1 and SASEGT for CDR2. V and J lose 6 bases and 2 bases, and a span of 8 bases separates them. Including the terminal cysteine and phenylalanine, the CDR3 comprises 13 residues. Just the 39-base CDR3 DNA is kept, in frame starting at base 1.

Results the study describes overall, beyond this receptor: Sampling was restricted to blood, and TCR repertoires in tissue are likely to differ from TCR repertoires in blood. Compared with non-shared clonotypes, the clonotypes found in all four sorted-subset donors had higher generation probabilities. Pairwise subsampling indicated that sequencing depth was expected to affect the degree of clonotype sharing among donors. Naive subsets generally had larger estimated clonotype richness than memory subsets did. Rarefaction of sorted-subset datasets indicated incomplete sequencing despite the large sequencing depth. Because the study included only a small number of donors, the genetic and exposure-history diversity represented was limited. Sharing across a handful of donors was observed for about 5% of naive CD4, around 3.5% of naive CD8, about 2.3% of memory CD4, and 0.4% of memory CD8 clonotypes.

This clone has just one count. Its antigen remains undetermined. There are no base qualities to consult, and no much larger clone falls within one base. Material for sequencing was memory CD4+ T cells sorted from blood. In light of the paper, this sample's cell subset or site label describes: CD45RA-negative fraction. This receptor was obtained from a woman aged 30 to 39 in good health. The chain is encoded by TRBV6-1 joined to TRBJ2-1; a confident D gene designation cannot be given. The nucleotide sequence reads as follows: TGTGCCAGCAGATACGGAGCCTACAATGAGCAGTTCTTC. It translates as CASRYGAYNEQFF.